A selection of T cell receptor beta chains follows, all from one sample in a study of shared clonotypes between healthy human individuals. Some clones are missing from TCRdb's copy, which holds only in-frame ones; the method was immunoSEQ multiplex PCR. The sample has about 730,000 clones; roughly 72% are singletons. Sequencing was carried out using memory CD4+ T cells sorted from blood. The receptors shown here come from a woman in her 30s in good health. Each CDR3 is given with its conserved first and last residue. D genes are given only for firm matches. Clone sizes are given selectively: once, few, many, or a class where the clone is expanded.

d_gene: TRBD1
abundance: NA
v_gene: TRBV10-1
j_gene: TRBJ2-1
CDR3nt: TGCGCCAGCAGTGCGGGACAGACGGGAACCCAGTTCTTC
CDR3aa: CASSAGQTGTQFF

d_gene: NA
abundance: NA
v_gene: TRBV6-5
j_gene: TRBJ1-2
CDR3nt: TGTGCCAGCACCAACGGGGGGCGTTATGGCTACACCTTC
CDR3aa: CASTNGGRYGYTF

d_gene: NA
abundance: NA
v_gene: TRBV5-6
j_gene: TRBJ1-1
CDR3nt: TGTGCCAGCAGCGTAAGGGCTCATTGGGCTGACACTGAAGCTTTCTTT
CDR3aa: CASSVRAHWADTEAFF

d_gene: TRBD2
abundance: few
v_gene: TRBV29-1
j_gene: TRBJ2-1
CDR3nt: TGCAGCGGGGGGGCGGCTAGCGGGTCCGATGAGCAGTTCTTC
CDR3aa: CSGGAASGSDEQFF

d_gene: TRBD1
abundance: many
v_gene: TRBV30
j_gene: TRBJ2-7
CDR3nt: TGTGCCTGGGTAAGGGGGACAGGGGGACACGAGCAGTACTTC
CDR3aa: CAWVRGTGGHEQYF

d_gene: TRBD2
abundance: NA
v_gene: TRBV5-1
j_gene: TRBJ2-1
CDR3nt: TGCGCCAGCAGCGAGGCTAGCGGCTCCTACAATGAGCAGTTCTTC
CDR3aa: CASSEASGSYNEQFF

d_gene: NA
abundance: many
v_gene: TRBV5-1
j_gene: TRBJ1-5
CDR3nt: TGCGCCAGCAGCTTCGGTGACGGTGATCAGCCCCAGCATTTT
CDR3aa: CASSFGDGDQPQHF

d_gene: TRBD2
abundance: NA
v_gene: TRBV10-3
j_gene: TRBJ2-5
CDR3nt: TGTGCCATCAGCGGACTAGGAAGGGCACAAGAGACCCAGTACTTC
CDR3aa: CAISGLGRAQETQYF

d_gene: NA
abundance: few
v_gene: TRBV18
j_gene: TRBJ2-1
CDR3nt: TGTGCCAGCTCACCGGAATTCGGCAATGAGCAGTTCTTC
CDR3aa: CASSPEFGNEQFF

d_gene: NA
abundance: NA
v_gene: TRBV18
j_gene: TRBJ2-3
CDR3nt: TGTGCCAGCTCAACCGACACAGATACGCAGTATTTT
CDR3aa: CASSTDTDTQYF